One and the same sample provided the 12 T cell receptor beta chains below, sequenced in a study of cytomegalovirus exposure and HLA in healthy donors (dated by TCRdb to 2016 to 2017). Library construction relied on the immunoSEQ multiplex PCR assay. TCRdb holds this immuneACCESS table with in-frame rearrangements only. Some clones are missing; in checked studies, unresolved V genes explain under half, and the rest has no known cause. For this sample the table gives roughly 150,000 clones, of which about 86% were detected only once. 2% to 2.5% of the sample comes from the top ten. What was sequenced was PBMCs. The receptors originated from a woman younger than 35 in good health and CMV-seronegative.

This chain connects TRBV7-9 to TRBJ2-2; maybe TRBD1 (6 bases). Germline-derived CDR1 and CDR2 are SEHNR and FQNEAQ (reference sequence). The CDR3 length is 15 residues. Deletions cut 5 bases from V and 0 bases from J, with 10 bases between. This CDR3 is CASSPGQSNTGELFF. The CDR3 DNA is TGTGCCAGCAGCCCCGGACAGTCGAACACCGGGGAGCTGTTTTTT.

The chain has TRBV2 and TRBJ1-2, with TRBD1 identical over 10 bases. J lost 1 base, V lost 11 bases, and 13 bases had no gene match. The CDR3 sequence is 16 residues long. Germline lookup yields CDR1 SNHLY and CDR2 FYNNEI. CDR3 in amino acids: CASTGTGDIFNYGYTF. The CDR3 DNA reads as TGTGCCTCAACCGGGACAGGGGACATCTTTAACTATGGCTACACCTTC.

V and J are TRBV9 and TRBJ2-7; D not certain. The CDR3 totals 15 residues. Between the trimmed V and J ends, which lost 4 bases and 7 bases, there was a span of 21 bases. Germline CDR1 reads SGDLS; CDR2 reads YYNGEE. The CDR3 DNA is TGTGCCAGCAGCCCTAGTAGCTCCCCGGGTAGGGAGCAGTACTTC. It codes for CASSPSSSPGREQYF.

The CDR3 DNA reads as TGTGCCAGTAGTTCACAGATTAATCAGCCCCAGCATTTT. Its translation: CASSSQINQPQHF. The chain recombines TRBV19 with TRBJ1-5; the D is unclear. Germline V CDR1 and CDR2: LNHDA, SQIVND (reference sequence). The CDR3 covers 13 residues. Trimming removed 5 bases at V and 4 bases at J, with 9 bases between.

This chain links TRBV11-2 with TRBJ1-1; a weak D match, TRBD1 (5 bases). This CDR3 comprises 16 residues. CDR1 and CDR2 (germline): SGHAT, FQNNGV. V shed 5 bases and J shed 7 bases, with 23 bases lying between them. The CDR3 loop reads CASSTLTTGLGGEAFF. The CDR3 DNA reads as TGTGCCAGCAGCACGCTCACCACGGGACTGGGCGGTGAAGCTTTCTTT.

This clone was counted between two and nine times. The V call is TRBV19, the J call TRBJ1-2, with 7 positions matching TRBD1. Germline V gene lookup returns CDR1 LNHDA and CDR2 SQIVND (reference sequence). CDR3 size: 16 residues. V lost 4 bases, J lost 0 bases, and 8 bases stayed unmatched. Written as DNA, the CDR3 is TGTGCCAGTAGTACCGCCGGGACAGCCCCTAACTATGGCTACACCTTC. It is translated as CASSTAGTAPNYGYTF.

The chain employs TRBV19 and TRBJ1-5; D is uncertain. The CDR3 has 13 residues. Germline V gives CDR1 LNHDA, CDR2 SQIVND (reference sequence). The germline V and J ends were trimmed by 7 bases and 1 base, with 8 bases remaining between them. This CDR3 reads CASMKQSNQPQHF. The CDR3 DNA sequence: TGTGCCAGTATGAAACAGAGCAATCAGCCCCAGCATTTT.

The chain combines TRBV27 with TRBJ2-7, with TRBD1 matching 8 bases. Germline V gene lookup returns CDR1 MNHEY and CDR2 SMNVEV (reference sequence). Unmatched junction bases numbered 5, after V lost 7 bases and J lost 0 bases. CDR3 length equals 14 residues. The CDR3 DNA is TGTGCCAGCAAGCCGACAGGGGTCTCCTACGAGCAGTACTTC. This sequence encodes CASKPTGVSYEQYF.

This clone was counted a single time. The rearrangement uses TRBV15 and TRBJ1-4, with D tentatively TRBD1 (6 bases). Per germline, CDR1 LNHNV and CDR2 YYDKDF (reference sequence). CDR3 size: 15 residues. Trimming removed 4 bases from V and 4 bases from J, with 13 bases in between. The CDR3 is CATSKTDRDNEKLFF. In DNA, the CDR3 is TGTGCCACCAGCAAAACGGACAGAGATAATGAAAAACTGTTTTTT.

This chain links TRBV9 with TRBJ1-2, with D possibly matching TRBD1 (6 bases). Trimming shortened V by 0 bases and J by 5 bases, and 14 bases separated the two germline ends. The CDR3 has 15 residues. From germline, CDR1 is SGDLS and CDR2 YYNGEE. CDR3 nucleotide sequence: TGTGCCAGCAGCGTAGGGGGTCAGGGGTGGTATGGCTACACCTTC. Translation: CASSVGGQGWYGYTF.

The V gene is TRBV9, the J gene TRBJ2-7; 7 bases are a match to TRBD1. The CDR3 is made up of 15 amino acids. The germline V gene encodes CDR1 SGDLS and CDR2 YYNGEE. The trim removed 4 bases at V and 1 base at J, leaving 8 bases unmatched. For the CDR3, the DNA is TGTGCCAGCAGCCTACGAGACAGGGAGTCCTACGAGCAGTACTTC. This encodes CASSLRDRESYEQYF. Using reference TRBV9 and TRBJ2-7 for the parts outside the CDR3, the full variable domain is DSGVTQTPKHLITATGQRVTLRCSPRSGDLSVYWYQQSLDQGLQFLIQYYNGEERAKGNILERFSAQQFPDLHSELNLSSLELGDSALYFCASSLRDRESYEQYFGPGTRLTVT.

DNA for the CDR3: TGCGCCAGCAGCCAATATCAATCAGAGCGGATAGCGGGCAACGAGCAGTACTTC. Its translation: CASSQYQSERIAGNEQYF. The chain joins TRBV4-3 to TRBJ2-7; 7 bases align to TRBD2. Germline trimming cut 2 bases from V and 5 bases from J; bases unmatched to any gene: 18. The germline gives CDR1 LGHNA, CDR2 YSLEER. This CDR3 spans 18 amino acids.